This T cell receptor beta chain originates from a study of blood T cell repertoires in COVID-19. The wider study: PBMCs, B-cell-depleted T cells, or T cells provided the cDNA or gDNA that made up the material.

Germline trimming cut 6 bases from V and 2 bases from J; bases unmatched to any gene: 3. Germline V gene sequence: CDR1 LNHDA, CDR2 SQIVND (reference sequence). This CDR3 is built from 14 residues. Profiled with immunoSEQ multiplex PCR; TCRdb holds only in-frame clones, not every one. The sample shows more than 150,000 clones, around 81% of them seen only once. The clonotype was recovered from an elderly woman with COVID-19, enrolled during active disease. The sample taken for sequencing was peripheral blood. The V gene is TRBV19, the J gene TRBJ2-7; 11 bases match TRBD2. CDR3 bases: TGTGCCAGTAGAGAGGGACTAGCGGCCTACGAGCAGTACTTC. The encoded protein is CASREGLAAYEQYF.